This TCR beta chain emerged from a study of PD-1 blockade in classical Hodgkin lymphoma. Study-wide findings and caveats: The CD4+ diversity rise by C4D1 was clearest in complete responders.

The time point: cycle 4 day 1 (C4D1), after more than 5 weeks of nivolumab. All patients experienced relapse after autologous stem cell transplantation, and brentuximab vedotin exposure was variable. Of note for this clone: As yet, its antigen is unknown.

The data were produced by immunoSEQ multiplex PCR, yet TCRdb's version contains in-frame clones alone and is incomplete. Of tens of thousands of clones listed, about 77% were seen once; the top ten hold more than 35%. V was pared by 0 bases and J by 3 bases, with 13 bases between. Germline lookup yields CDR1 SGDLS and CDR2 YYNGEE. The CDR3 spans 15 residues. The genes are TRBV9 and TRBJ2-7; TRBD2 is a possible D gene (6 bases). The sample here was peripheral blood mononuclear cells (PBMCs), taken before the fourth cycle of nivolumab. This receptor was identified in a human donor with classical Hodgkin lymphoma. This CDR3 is CASSVDSGLIYEQYF. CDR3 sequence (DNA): TGTGCCAGCAGCGTAGATTCGGGACTGATCTACGAGCAGTACTTC. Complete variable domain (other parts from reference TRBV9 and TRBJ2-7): DSGVTQTPKHLITATGQRVTLRCSPRSGDLSVYWYQQSLDQGLQFLIQYYNGEERAKGNILERFSAQQFPDLHSELNLSSLELGDSALYFCASSVDSGLIYEQYFGPGTRLTVT.